This entry features one T cell receptor (beta chain) sequence. The data were taken from a study of Ad26.COV2.S vaccination and SARS-CoV-2 variants. Stated treatment: some 20 received Ad26.COV2.S at low or high dose, single or two shots; roughly five received placebo; per-sample allocation not given. Specimen acquisition occurred on day 63 following the initial vaccine or placebo injection. Profiled with immunoSEQ multiplex PCR; TCRdb holds only in-frame clones, not every one. The sample contains about 440,000 clones, roughly 88% of which appear only once. The CDR3 extends over 15 amino acids. J gave up 3 bases and V 3 bases, and 5 bases lay outside the gene matches. The germline V gene encodes CDR1 MDHEN and CDR2 SYDVKM.

The chain employs TRBV28 and TRBJ2-3; 8 nucleotides line up with TRBD2. The sequence was collected from a person aged 18-60 years who received the Ad26.COV2.S COVID-19 vaccine or a placebo. This sample comprised peripheral blood, obtained in a trial of Ad26.COV2.S vaccine versus placebo. CDR3 coding DNA: TGTGCCAGCAGTTTTCGGCGGGAGGTAACAGATACGCAGTATTTT. It codes for CASSFRREVTDTQYF.